A single sample is the source of the 21 T cell receptor beta chains below, sequenced in a study of cytomegalovirus exposure and HLA in healthy donors. The PCR ran on 60 Vbeta and 13 Jbeta primers. The method was immunoSEQ multiplex PCR; TCRdb's version includes in-frame clones alone and lacks a portion of them. The sample yields approximately 140,000 clones, around 72% seen once. Sequenced input: PBMCs. These receptors originate from a woman younger than 30 in good health and CMV-seronegative.

The rearrangement joins TRBV27 to TRBJ2-7; 11 positions agree with TRBD2. J gave up 4 bases and V 6 bases, and 8 bases lay outside the gene matches. This CDR3 has 15 amino acids. Per germline, CDR1 MNHEY and CDR2 SMNVEV (reference sequence). The CDR3 loop reads CASSNTSGSFYEQYF. The CDR3, as DNA: TGTGCCAGCAGCAATACTAGCGGGAGTTTTTACGAGCAGTACTTC.

The V and J genes are TRBV6-5 and TRBJ1-2; 9 bases map to TRBD1. CDR1 and CDR2 from the germline V gene are MNHEY and SVGAGI. This CDR3 is 14 amino acids long. Germline trimming cut 6 bases from V and 2 bases from J; bases unmatched to any gene: 4. The CDR3 DNA reads TGTGCCAGCAGGGGGACAGGGACCAACTATGGCTACACCTTC. Its protein is CASRGTGTNYGYTF.

The chain employs TRBV6-4 and TRBJ1-5; TRBD1 agrees at 10 bases. Germline V gene lookup returns CDR1 MRHNA and CDR2 SNTAGT. The CDR3 sequence is 15 residues long. The V and J ends lost 4 bases and 2 bases, in that order; junction bases with no gene match: 2. This CDR3 reads CASSAGTGGNQPQHF. The CDR3 DNA is TGTGCCAGCAGTGCCGGGACAGGGGGCAATCAGCCCCAGCATTTT.

The chain employs TRBV5-1 and TRBJ1-3; 8 bases match TRBD1. V lost 4 bases, J lost 0 bases, and 6 bases stayed unmatched. The V gene's germline CDR1 is SGHRS and CDR2 YFSETQ. This CDR3 has 16 residues. The CDR3 loop is CASSPRTGSSGNTIYF. The CDR3 DNA follows: TGCGCCAGCAGCCCCAGGACAGGGAGCTCTGGAAACACCATATATTTT.

The rearrangement joins TRBV7-9 to TRBJ1-1, with D possibly matching TRBD1 (6 bases). This CDR3 region has 13 residues. V lost 5 bases and J 1 base, leaving 8 bases between the germline ends. CDR1 is SEHNR, CDR2 FQNEAQ, per germline (reference sequence). CDR3 protein: CASSVQGNTEAFF. The CDR3 DNA reads TGTGCCAGCAGCGTACAGGGGAACACTGAAGCTTTCTTT.

The V gene is TRBV27, the J gene TRBJ2-1, with TRBD2 matching 12 bases. Germline assignment: CDR1 MNHEY and CDR2 SMNVEV (reference sequence). Losses at the gene ends were 5 bases for V and 0 bases for J; bases not matched to a gene: 8. The CDR3 length is 18 residues. The CDR3 DNA sequence: TGTGCCAGCAGTACGACTAGCGGGAGAGCAGTCTCCTACAATGAGCAGTTCTTC. Protein product: CASSTTSGRAVSYNEQFF.

The chain couples TRBV5-4 to TRBJ2-1; a possible D gene is TRBD2 (5 bases). The CDR3 totals 13 residues. Deletions cut 7 bases from V and 9 bases from J, with 17 bases between. Germline V lookup: CDR1 SGHNT, CDR2 YYREEE (reference sequence). The CDR3 protein is CASLRGSTGEQFF. Written as DNA, the CDR3 is TGTGCCAGCCTGAGAGGGAGCACCGGTGAGCAGTTCTTC. The entire variable domain, with the rest obtained from reference TRBV5-4 and TRBJ2-1, is as follows: ETGVTQSPTHLIKTRGQQVTLRCSSQSGHNTVSWYQQALGQGPQFIFQYYREEENGRGNFPPRFSGLQFPNYSSELNVNALELDDSALYLCASLRGSTGEQFFGPGTRLTVL.

The CDR3: CAWSRGLHTTGELFF. The CDR3 DNA reads TGTGCCTGGAGTCGGGGACTACACACTACCGGGGAGCTGTTTTTT. The chain links TRBV30 to TRBJ2-2, with 7 positions matching TRBD2. Germline CDR1 is GTSNPN and CDR2 is SVGIG (reference sequence). J gave up 5 bases and V 2 bases, and 8 bases lay outside the gene matches. The CDR3 is made up of 15 amino acids.

The J gene is TRBJ1-4, the V gene TRBV5-5; D is unclear. Trimming cost V 1 base and J 2 bases, with 12 bases left between them. Germline lookup yields CDR1 SGHKS and CDR2 YYEKEE (reference sequence). The CDR3 runs to 16 residues. CDR3 DNA: TGTGCCAGCAGCTTGTTCGCGATCGGGACTAATGAAAAACTGTTTTTT. This sequence encodes CASSLFAIGTNEKLFF.

The chain has TRBV7-8 and TRBJ2-5; 8 nucleotides align to TRBD1. Trimming at V came to 3 bases and at J to 4 bases, leaving 10 bases not matched to a gene. Germline V gene lookup returns CDR1 SGHVS and CDR2 FQNEAQ. The CDR3 loop spans 16 amino acids. CDR3 bases: TGTGCCAGCAGCTTCTACAGGGGGGCCCAACCAGAGACCCAGTACTTC. Its protein product is CASSFYRGAQPETQYF.

The chain uses TRBV12-5 and TRBJ2-2; 11 bases line up with TRBD1. With V trimmed by 4 bases and J by 3 bases, 1 base remained unmatched. Germline CDR1 is LGHNT and CDR2 is FRNRAP. CDR3 length equals 15 residues. DNA of the CDR3: TGTGCTAGTGGTTCGGGACAGGGGGACACCGGGGAGCTGTTTTTT. Its protein product is CASGSGQGDTGELFF.

This clone was counted only a few times. V is TRBV7-9 and J is TRBJ2-5; weak D call: TRBD1 (7 bases). The CDR3 runs to 11 residues. The ends were cut back, 5 bases at V and 11 bases at J, with 12 bases in the middle. Germline lookup yields CDR1 SEHNR and CDR2 FQNEAQ (reference sequence). The CDR3 loop reads CASSQGGSQYF. In nucleotides, the CDR3 is TGTGCCAGCAGCCAGGGGGGATCGCAGTACTTC.

The chain links TRBV5-6 to TRBJ2-3; 9 positions match TRBD2. V lost 4 bases, J lost 3 bases, and 12 bases stayed unmatched. Germline V lookup: CDR1 SGHDT, CDR2 YYEEEE. CDR3 length: 17 amino acids. The CDR3 DNA reads as TGTGCCAGCAGCCCTCAGCGGCGGGAGGGCCCAACAGATACGCAGTATTTT. Translation: CASSPQRREGPTDTQYF.

This clone was detected only a few times. The chain is built from TRBV2 and TRBJ1-1; TRBD1 is a possible D gene (5 bases). Trimming took 0 bases from V and 13 from J, leaving 9 bases between them. Germline values: CDR1 SNHLY, CDR2 FYNNEI. The CDR3 runs 11 residues. The CDR3 sequence is CASSEAGARFF. The CDR3, as DNA: TGTGCCAGCAGTGAAGCAGGGGCGCGTTTCTTT.

The chain has TRBV30 and TRBJ2-7; 10 nucleotides match TRBD2. The CDR3 is 15 residues long. The junction had 5 bases not matched to a gene; V was cut back by 0 bases and J by 3 bases. CDR1 GTSNPN and CDR2 SVGIG come from the germline V gene (reference sequence). CDR3 region: CAWSVRASGGYEQYF. CDR3 DNA: TGTGCCTGGAGTGTACGGGCTAGCGGGGGCTACGAGCAGTACTTC.

The chain joins TRBV6-5 to TRBJ2-7; D may be TRBD2 (5 bases). Germline loops: CDR1 MNHEY, CDR2 SVGAGI. V gave up 6 bases and J gave up 1 base, with 13 bases separating them. CDR3 length: 14 amino acids. In DNA, the CDR3 is TGTGCCAGCAGACTAACCGGGGTTTCCTACGAGCAGTACTTC. Translated: CASRLTGVSYEQYF.

This clone was seen once. The genes are TRBV4-1 and TRBJ2-7, with D uncertain. Trimming shortened V by 3 bases and J by 4 bases, and 22 bases separated the two germline ends. Germline CDR1 and CDR2: MGHRA and YSYEKL. This CDR3 contains 17 residues. The CDR3 region has the DNA TGCGCCAGCAGCCAGTTCCAACCGGTTTCGAATACTTACGAGCAGTACTTC. Protein sequence: CASSQFQPVSNTYEQYF.

V gene TRBV2 combines with J gene TRBJ1-1; weak D call: TRBD1 (6 bases). The germline CDR1 and CDR2 sequences are SNHLY and FYNNEI. The V end lost 5 bases, the J end lost 3 bases, and 13 bases lay between the germline ends. This CDR3 has 14 residues. CDR3 protein: CASSLQGIDTEAFF. DNA of the CDR3: TGTGCCAGCAGTTTACAGGGTATTGACACTGAAGCTTTCTTT.

This clone was seen a few times. The chain combines TRBV6-5 with TRBJ1-2; a weak D match, TRBD1 (6 bases). V lost 8 bases and J 6 bases, leaving 10 bases between the germline ends. This CDR3 spans 11 amino acids. The germline V gene has CDR1 MNHEY and CDR2 SVGAGI. The CDR3 DNA is TGTGCCAGCCAGGGGTACAATGGCTACACCTTC. It specifies CASQGYNGYTF.

The chain combines TRBV12-5 with TRBJ1-3; D ambiguous. V lost 0 bases to trimming and J lost 0 bases, with 18 bases between them. Germline V lookup: CDR1 LGHNT, CDR2 FRNRAP. The CDR3 covers 19 residues. CDR3 nucleotides: TGTGCTAGTGGTTTGGTATCCCCACCGGTCTCGCTCTCTGGAAACACCATATATTTT. Protein product: CASGLVSPPVSLSGNTIYF.

The chain combines TRBV2 with TRBJ1-3; D not certain. The CDR3 is 16 residues long. With 4 bases removed from V and 0 bases from J, the gap between germline ends came to 13 bases. Germline lookup yields CDR1 SNHLY and CDR2 FYNNEI. CDR3 amino acids: CASSGSHLYSGNTIYF. The CDR3 region has the DNA TGTGCCAGCAGTGGGTCTCATCTCTACTCTGGAAACACCATATATTTT.